These 25 T cell receptor beta chains share one sample of origin, sequenced in a study of blood T cells in healthy people across ages. For the second PCR, which ran for roughly 6 to 12 cycles, a sample-barcoded 5' primer and a J-beta primer mix were used. Via MiXCR, TCRdb re-called the 5' RACE reads, giving one row per CDR3 protein. The repertoire includes 550,000 to 750,000 distinct CDR3 sequences, around 21% of them detected once, and 3.5% to 4% sits in the top ten. Input material: blood. These receptors were obtained from a man between 65 and 80 years old in good health.

The J gene is TRBJ2-1, the V gene TRBV29-1; unclear D gene. CDR1 SQVTM and CDR2 ANQGSEA come from the germline V gene. V was clipped by 4 bases and J by 4 bases, with 11 bases between them. The CDR3 contains 13 residues. The CDR3 nucleotides are TGCAGCGTTGGGACGTCGCGTTACAATGAGCAGTTCTTC. This encodes CSVGTSRYNEQFF.

The J gene is TRBJ2-3, the V gene TRBV11-2, with a possible D match to TRBD2 (5 bases). V was cut by 6 bases and J by 6 bases, with 19 bases left in between. The germline CDR1 and CDR2 sequences are SGHAT and FQNNGV. The CDR3 runs to 15 residues. CDR3 DNA: TGTGCCAGCAGTCAAGGTTGGCTAGCTCTCGATACGCAGTATTTT. This encodes CASSQGWLALDTQYF. Full variable domain (outside the CDR3, taken from reference TRBV11-2 and TRBJ2-3): EAGVAQSPRYKIIEKRQSVAFWCNPISGHATLYWYQQILGQGPKLLIQFQNNGVVDDSQLPKDRFSAERLKGVDSTLKIQPAKLEDSAVYLCASSQGWLALDTQYFGPGTRLTVL.

This clonotype was seen at least ten times. The chain is built from TRBV13 and TRBJ2-7; maybe TRBD2 (6 bases). CDR1 PRHDT and CDR2 FYEKMQ come from the germline V gene (reference sequence). This CDR3 region has 13 residues. V was cut by 11 bases and J by 6 bases, with 20 bases left in between. CDR3 coding DNA: TGTGCCGGCTATCGGGAGTCTCATCTCGAGCAGTACTTC. Its protein is CAGYRESHLEQYF. Supplemented by reference TRBV13 and TRBJ2-7, the full variable domain reads AAGVIQSPRHLIKEKRETATLKCYPIPRHDTVYWYQQGPGQDPQFLISFYEKMQSDKGSIPDRFSAQQFSDYHSELNMSSLELGDSALYFCAGYRESHLEQYFGPGTRLTVT.

This clonotype was picked up one time. The chain combines TRBV5-6 with TRBJ2-3; maybe TRBD2 (6 bases). V was shortened by 0 bases and J by 2 bases, with 16 bases between the two germline ends. The CDR3 has 17 residues. The germline gives CDR1 SGHDT, CDR2 YYEEEE. CDR3 loop: CASSLALGGLNTDTQYF. The CDR3 region has the DNA TGTGCCAGCAGCTTGGCCTTGGGGGGTCTGAACACAGATACGCAGTATTTT.

This clonotype came up a few times. The chain uses TRBV24-1 and TRBJ1-4, with 11 bases aligning to TRBD1. The CDR3 loop spans 15 amino acids. CDR1 and CDR2 from the germline V gene are KGHDR and SFDVKD. J gave up 6 bases and V 4 bases, and 3 bases lay outside the gene matches. CDR3 sequence (DNA): TGTGCCACCAGTGAGTCGGGACAGGGGGATGAAAAACTGTTTTTT. This codes for CATSESGQGDEKLFF.

The chain couples TRBV20-1 to TRBJ2-7; TRBD2 is a possible D gene (5 bases). V was trimmed by 3 bases and J by 0 bases, leaving 15 bases between them. Germline V gene data show CDR1 as DFQATT and CDR2 as SNEGSKA (reference sequence). There are 15 residues in the CDR3. CDR3 nucleotides: TGCAGTGCTAGCGGATCTAGCCAGAACTCCTACGAGCAGTACTTC. It yields the protein CSASGSSQNSYEQYF.

As to this clonotype: Germline is not matched at one junction end, which may reflect a read error. The chain is built from TRBV7-2 and TRBJ2-5; D might be TRBD1 or TRBD2, each matching 5 bases. The CDR3 loop spans 15 amino acids. Per germline, CDR1 SGHTA and CDR2 FQGNSA. The CDR3 coding sequence is TGTGCCAGCAGCTCTTCGGGACGAATACAAGAGACCCAGTCCTTC. Protein sequence: CASSSSGRIQETQSF.

The chain combines TRBV20-1 with TRBJ2-5, with a possible D match to TRBD2 (5 bases). This CDR3 has 14 amino acids. The V and J ends lost 6 bases and 3 bases respectively, with 17 bases between them. Germline V gene data show CDR1 as DFQATT and CDR2 as SNEGSKA (reference sequence). CDR3 coding DNA: TGCAGTGCCACGGACTCTTCCCCGGAAGAGACCCAGTACTTC. It encodes CSATDSSPEETQYF.

This clonotype was counted only a few times. This rearrangement joins TRBV5-1 to TRBJ2-7, with 7 bases aligning to TRBD1. Losses at the gene ends were 4 bases for V and 0 bases for J; bases not matched to a gene: 4. The CDR3 covers 14 residues. Germline V gives CDR1 SGHRS, CDR2 YFSETQ. CDR3 DNA: TGCGCCAGCAGCAAGGGACAGTTCTCCTACGAGCAGTACTTC. Translating it yields CASSKGQFSYEQYF. The full variable domain, its missing parts supplied by reference TRBV5-1 and TRBJ2-7, is KAGVTQTPRYLIKTRGQQVTLSCSPISGHRSVSWYQQTPGQGLQFLFEYFSETQRNKGNFPGRFSGRQFSNSRSEMNVSTLELGDSALYLCASSKGQFSYEQYFGPGTRLTVT.

The CDR3 spells CASSMGQGVGTSGRADNEQFF. The CDR3 region has the DNA TGTGCCAGCAGTATGGGACAGGGGGTAGGGACTAGCGGGAGGGCCGACAATGAGCAGTTCTTC. The chain uses TRBV12-3 or TRBV12-4 and TRBJ2-1; TRBD2 agrees at 16 bases. The CDR3 sequence is 21 residues long. Losses at the gene ends were 5 bases for V and 5 bases for J; bases not matched to a gene: 18.

This clonotype has only a few counts. The rearrangement uses TRBV3-1 and TRBJ2-6, with 9 bases that match TRBD1. Germline lookup yields CDR1 LGHDT and CDR2 YNNKEL (reference sequence). V lost 1 base to trimming and J lost 2 bases; unmatched junction nucleotides: 6. The CDR3 has 18 amino acids. DNA of the CDR3: TGTGCCAGCAGCCAAGGGGACAGGGTGTTGACTGGGGCCAACGTCCTGACTTTC. Residues: CASSQGDRVLTGANVLTF.

This clonotype was detected many times. The J gene is TRBJ2-7, the V gene TRBV28; D is undetermined. V was shortened by 5 bases and J by 2 bases, with 7 bases between the two germline ends. The CDR3 sequence is 12 residues long. Germline-derived CDR1 and CDR2 are MDHEN and SYDVKM. In DNA form, the CDR3 reads TGTGCCAGCAGTAGCGACCCCTACGAGCAGTACTTC. Protein product: CASSSDPYEQYF.

This clonotype was observed a few times. The chain recombines TRBV20-1 with TRBJ2-7; 7 bases agree with TRBD2. The CDR3 is 15 amino acids. Germline trimming cut 3 bases from V and 6 bases from J; bases unmatched to any gene: 14. Germline V gene lookup returns CDR1 DFQATT and CDR2 SNEGSKA (reference sequence). The CDR3 loop is CSARDAGTTIPEQYF. In nucleotides, the CDR3 is TGCAGTGCTAGGGACGCCGGGACTACGATCCCCGAGCAGTACTTC.

The table lists this clonotype with a few counts. The gene calls are TRBV29-1 and TRBJ2-5; weak D call: TRBD2 (6 bases). The V gene lost 4 bases and the J gene lost 5 bases, with 11 bases spanning the gap. The germline V gene has CDR1 SQVTM and CDR2 ANQGSEA. The CDR3 covers 12 residues. The CDR3 DNA sequence: TGCAGCGTTGTTGTCGCGGGGGAGACCCAGTACTTC. It specifies CSVVVAGETQYF.

This chain joins TRBV5-1 and TRBJ2-1, with D perhaps TRBD1 (6 bases). Trimming left V 0 bases short and J 3 bases short, with 10 bases between. The germline CDR1 and CDR2 sequences are SGHRS and YFSETQ. The CDR3 has 15 residues. CDR3 sequence reads: CASSLEGHLYNEQFF. The CDR3 DNA reads TGCGCCAGCAGCTTGGAGGGACACCTCTACAATGAGCAGTTCTTC.

This clonotype was seen more than once but under ten times. This CDR3 is CASSQDTRPLSRYEQYF. The CDR3 nucleotides are TGTGCCAGCAGCCAAGATACCCGGCCATTGTCCCGATACGAGCAGTACTTC. The V gene is TRBV3-1, the J gene TRBJ2-7; D gene uncertain. The CDR3 extends over 17 amino acids. The germline CDR1 and CDR2 sequences are LGHDT and YNNKEL (reference sequence). V was shortened by 0 bases and J by 4 bases, with 19 bases between the two germline ends.

This clonotype showed up just a few times. The chain couples TRBV2 to TRBJ2-5; D gene uncertain. Trimming stripped 1 base from V and 5 bases from J, with 11 bases between. CDR3 length: 14 amino acids. CDR1 and CDR2 from the germline V gene are SNHLY and FYNNEI. The CDR3 DNA follows: TGTGCCAGCAGTGAAGAGCCTAGTGAGGAGACCCAGTACTTC. This sequence encodes CASSEEPSEETQYF.

A few counts support this clonotype. The CDR3 protein is CASSTIDPQETQYF. The CDR3 DNA sequence: TGTGCCAGCAGTACCATTGATCCACAAGAGACCCAGTACTTC. The rearrangement uses TRBV6-2 or TRBV6-3 and TRBJ2-5, with D hard to call. Germline V CDR1 and CDR2: MNHEY, SVGEGT. Trimming shortened V by 5 bases and J by 2 bases, and 12 bases separated the two germline ends. The CDR3 has 14 residues.

V gene TRBV20-1 combines with J gene TRBJ2-3, with 12 bases lining up with TRBD2. CDR1 is DFQATT and CDR2 is SNEGSKA in the germline V gene (reference sequence). The J segment lost 3 bases and the V segment lost 3 bases, leaving 7 bases of the junction unmatched. This CDR3 spans 16 amino acids. In DNA form, the CDR3 reads TGCAGTGCTAGGTCTAGCGGGAGGGCCGGTACAGATACGCAGTATTTT. Protein sequence: CSARSSGRAGTDTQYF.

In this sample, this clonotype turned up many times. This chain joins TRBV6-5 and TRBJ2-7; 9 bases agree with TRBD1. V lost 5 bases, J lost 5 bases, and 7 bases stayed unmatched. This CDR3 contains 14 residues. From germline, CDR1 is MNHEY and CDR2 SVGAGI. CDR3 in DNA: TGTGCCAGCAGTCCCCCGGACAGGGGCAACGAGCAGTACTTC. Translation: CASSPPDRGNEQYF.

This clonotype was recorded a few times. The chain has TRBV2 and TRBJ2-1, with 9 bases that match TRBD2. This CDR3 has 19 residues. V lost 7 bases and J lost 3; bases outside the gene matches: 19. Germline CDR1 reads SNHLY; CDR2 reads FYNNEI. The CDR3 reads CASKGPPGLAPIVYNEQFF. The CDR3 coding sequence is TGTGCCAGCAAAGGCCCTCCGGGACTAGCTCCGATAGTCTACAATGAGCAGTTCTTC.

V usage is TRBV20-1 and J usage is TRBJ2-6; weak D call: TRBD2 (5 bases). V lost 5 bases and J lost 4, with 9 bases in between. Germline V CDR1 and CDR2: DFQATT, SNEGSKA (reference sequence). The CDR3 is 13 amino acids. DNA of the CDR3: TGCAGTGCTGTCAGCGGAGGGGCCAACGTCCTGACTTTC. Protein product: CSAVSGGANVLTF.

This clonotype appeared many times. The gene calls are TRBV29-1 and TRBJ1-4; D is uncertain. This CDR3 is built from 13 residues. The V and J ends lost 6 bases and 0 bases respectively, with 8 bases between them. Germline CDR1 SQVTM, CDR2 ANQGSEA. This CDR3 is CSVGRATNEKLFF. CDR3 sequence (DNA): TGCAGCGTCGGACGGGCAACTAATGAAAAACTGTTTTTT.

Written as DNA, the CDR3 is TGCAGTGCTATTTCAAACGGCCAACCCAGCGGCTACACCTTC. Its translation: CSAISNGQPSGYTF. This chain joins TRBV20-1 and TRBJ1-2; unclear D gene. V lost 4 bases and J lost 8, with 20 bases in between. Germline V gene lookup returns CDR1 DFQATT and CDR2 SNEGSKA (reference sequence). The CDR3 extends over 14 amino acids.

There are a few counts of this clonotype. The V call is TRBV9, the J call TRBJ2-7; TRBD2 matches 9 bases. The CDR3 covers 14 residues. Losses at the gene ends were 0 bases for V and 9 bases for J; bases not matched to a gene: 7. The germline V gene encodes CDR1 SGDLS and CDR2 YYNGEE. The CDR3 region has the DNA TGTGCCAGCAGCGTAGTGCCTAGCGGGGAACGGCAGTACTTC. Translating it yields CASSVVPSGERQYF.